These 14 T cell receptor beta chains were all obtained from the same sample, sequenced in a study of blood T cell repertoires in COVID-19. Assay used: immunoSEQ multiplex PCR; TCRdb lists only in-frame clones, some missing. Among 150,000 to 200,000 clones listed, less than 90% were seen once. Sequenced: peripheral blood. The receptors were gathered from a woman aged 70-85 years with COVID-19, enrolled during active disease.

J is TRBJ1-1 and V is TRBV12-3 or TRBV12-4; D not resolved. V lost 3 bases and J lost 9, with 11 bases in between. The CDR3 spans 12 residues. CDR3 region: CASSFEAPQAFF. Written as DNA, the CDR3 is TGTGCCAGCAGTTTTGAGGCACCGCAAGCTTTCTTT.

This chain links TRBV6-5 with TRBJ2-1, with 12 bases matching TRBD2. CDR1 MNHEY and CDR2 SVGAGI come from the germline V gene. The CDR3 is made up of 13 amino acids. The ends lost 7 bases at V and 9 bases at J; junction bases unmatched: 4. As DNA, the CDR3 is TGTGCCAGCACTAGCGGGGGGGCTTCTGAGCAGTTCTTC. It codes for CASTSGGASEQFF.

The chain uses TRBV11-3 and TRBJ1-1, with 7 bases that match TRBD1. With V trimmed by 2 bases and J by 7 bases, 1 base remained unmatched. The CDR3 is 12 amino acids. Germline CDR1 and CDR2: SGHNT and YENEEA. CDR3 nucleotide sequence: TGTGCCAGCAGCTTAAGGACAGGTGAAGCTTTCTTT. It specifies CASSLRTGEAFF. Using reference TRBV11-3 and TRBJ1-1 for the parts outside the CDR3, the full variable domain is EAGVVQSPRYKIIEKKQPVAFWCNPISGHNTLYWYLQNLGQGPELLIRYENEEAVDDSQLPKDRFSAERLKGVDSTLKIQPAELGDSAVYLCASSLRTGEAFFGQGTRLTVV.

The CDR3 nucleotides read TGTGCCAGCAATTCCCTCACATGGAACACTGAAGCTTTCTTT. Its translation: CASNSLTWNTEAFF. This chain joins TRBV3-1 (or the pseudogene TRBV3-2) and TRBJ1-1; D call uncertain. The CDR3 covers 14 residues. V lost 7 bases, J lost 1 base, and 13 bases lay in between. Looked up from germline, CDR1 is LGHDT and CDR2 is YNNKEL (reference sequence).

This rearrangement joins TRBV19 to TRBJ1-1; 7 bases agree with TRBD1. Trimming cost V 5 bases and J 6 bases; bases outside gene matches: 6. The length of the CDR3 is 13 residues. Germline CDR1 LNHDA, CDR2 SQIVND (reference sequence). DNA of the CDR3: TGTGCCAGTAGTTTGGACAGGAGGGCTGAAGCTTTCTTT. Translation gives CASSLDRRAEAFF.

The chain is built from TRBV18 and TRBJ2-3, with D unresolved. Germline CDR1 and CDR2: KGHSH and LQKENI. The CDR3 runs to 13 residues. Trimming pared 3 bases from V and 2 bases from J, leaving 6 bases between. The CDR3 region is CASSPLNTDTQYF. The DNA for the CDR3 is TGTGCCAGCTCACCTCTAAACACAGATACGCAGTATTTT.

The CDR3 DNA reads TGCGCCAGCAGCTTGACGGGAGGAACCTACAATGAGCAGTTCTTC. Protein: CASSLTGGTYNEQFF. The chain uses TRBV5-1 and TRBJ2-1, with 7 bases identical to TRBD2. V shed 1 base, J shed 2 bases, and the junction held 3 bases outside the gene matches. The CDR3 sequence is 15 residues long. Germline V gene data show CDR1 as SGHRS and CDR2 as YFSETQ.

The genes are TRBV29-1 and TRBJ1-2, with TRBD1 as a possible D gene (5 bases). Germline CDR1 and CDR2: SQVTM and ANQGSEA. The length of the CDR3 is 15 residues. V was clipped by 0 bases and J by 8 bases, with 19 bases between them. CDR3 in amino acids: CSVEEKGKGFGGYTF. Here the CDR3 DNA reads TGCAGCGTTGAAGAAAAGGGGAAGGGTTTTGGAGGCTACACCTTC.

The genes are TRBV18 and TRBJ2-5; possibly TRBD2 for D (5 bases). The V gene lost 2 bases and the J gene lost 5 bases, with 6 bases spanning the gap. This CDR3 region has 12 residues. CDR1 and CDR2 (germline): KGHSH, LQKENI. The CDR3 sequence: CASSPERETQYF. CDR3 bases: TGTGCCAGCTCACCAGAGCGGGAGACCCAGTACTTC.

This clone was detected only once. This chain joins TRBV5-1 and TRBJ1-4, with D hard to call. From germline, CDR1 is SGHRS and CDR2 YFSETQ. The CDR3 has 15 residues. The V and J ends lost 4 bases and 7 bases respectively, with 17 bases between them. CDR3: CASSGEGIRSEKLFF. The CDR3 coding sequence is TGCGCCAGCAGCGGCGAGGGCATAAGGAGTGAAAAACTGTTTTTT.

The rearrangement links TRBV11-2 to TRBJ1-3; D perhaps matches TRBD1 (6 bases). Trimming cost V 4 bases and J 4 bases, with 14 bases left between them. CDR3 length: 15 residues. The germline V gene encodes CDR1 SGHAT and CDR2 FQNNGV. The CDR3 reads CASSSQGGSGNTIYF. In nucleotides, the CDR3 is TGTGCCAGCAGCTCACAGGGCGGGTCGGGAAACACCATATATTTT.

The chain has TRBV5-1 and TRBJ1-4; a weak D match, TRBD1 (5 bases). The CDR3 length is 15 residues. The germline V and J ends were trimmed by 0 bases and 4 bases, with 10 bases remaining between them. Germline CDR1 and CDR2: SGHRS and YFSETQ. The CDR3 nucleotides read TGCGCCAGCAGCTTGGCCGACAGAAATAATGAAAAACTGTTTTTT. It translates to CASSLADRNNEKLFF.

The genes are TRBV10-1 and TRBJ2-2; the D is unclear. The CDR3 runs to 16 residues. Deletions cut 4 bases from V and 6 bases from J, with 18 bases between. Looked up from germline, CDR1 is WNHNN and CDR2 is SYGVQD (reference sequence). CDR3 sequence: CASSGGSSFRAGELFF. The CDR3 coding sequence is TGCGCCAGCAGTGGCGGTTCTAGTTTCCGGGCCGGGGAGCTGTTTTTT.

J is TRBJ1-1 and V is TRBV6-5; 7 bases are shared with TRBD1. This CDR3 region has 14 residues. Germline V gene data show CDR1 as MNHEY and CDR2 as SVGAGI. Losses at the gene ends were 6 bases for V and 4 bases for J; bases not matched to a gene: 8. CDR3 coding DNA: TGTGCCAGCAGCGCGGACAGGACCGTCACTGAAGCTTTCTTT. Its protein is CASSADRTVTEAFF.